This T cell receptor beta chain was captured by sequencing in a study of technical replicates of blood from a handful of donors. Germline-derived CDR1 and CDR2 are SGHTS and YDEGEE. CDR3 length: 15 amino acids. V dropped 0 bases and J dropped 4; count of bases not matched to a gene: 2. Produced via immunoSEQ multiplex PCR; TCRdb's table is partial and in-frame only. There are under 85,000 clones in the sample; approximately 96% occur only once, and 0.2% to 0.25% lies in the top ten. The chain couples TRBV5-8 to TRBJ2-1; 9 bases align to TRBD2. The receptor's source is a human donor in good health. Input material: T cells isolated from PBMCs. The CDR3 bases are TGTGCCAGCAGCTTGGAGGGACTAGCTTACAATGAGCAGTTCTTC. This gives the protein CASSLEGLAYNEQFF.